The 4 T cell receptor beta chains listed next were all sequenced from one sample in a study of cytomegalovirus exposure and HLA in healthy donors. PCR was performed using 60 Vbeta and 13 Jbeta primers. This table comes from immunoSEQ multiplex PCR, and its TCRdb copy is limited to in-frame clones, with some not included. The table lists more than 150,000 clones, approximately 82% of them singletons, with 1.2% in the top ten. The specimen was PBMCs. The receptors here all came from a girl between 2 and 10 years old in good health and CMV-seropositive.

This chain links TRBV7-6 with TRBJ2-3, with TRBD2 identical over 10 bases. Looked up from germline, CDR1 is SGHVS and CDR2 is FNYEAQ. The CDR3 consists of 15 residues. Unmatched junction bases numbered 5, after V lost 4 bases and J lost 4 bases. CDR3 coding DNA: TGTGCCAGCAGCTACACTAGCGGGAAGGCAGATACGCAGTATTTT. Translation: CASSYTSGKADTQYF.

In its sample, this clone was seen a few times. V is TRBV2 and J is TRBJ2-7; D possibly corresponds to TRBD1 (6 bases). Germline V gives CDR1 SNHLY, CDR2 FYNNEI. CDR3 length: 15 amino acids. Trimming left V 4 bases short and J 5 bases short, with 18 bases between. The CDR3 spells CASSVDRFGVDEQYF. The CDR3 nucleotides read TGTGCCAGCAGTGTAGACAGGTTTGGCGTTGACGAGCAGTACTTC.

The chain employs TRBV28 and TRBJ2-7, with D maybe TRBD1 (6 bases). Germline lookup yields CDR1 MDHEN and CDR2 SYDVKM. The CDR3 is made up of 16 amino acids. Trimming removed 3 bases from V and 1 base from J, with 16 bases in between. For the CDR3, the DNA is TGTGCCAGCAGTTTCAGTTGGCAGGGGTTATCCTACGAGCAGTACTTC. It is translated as CASSFSWQGLSYEQYF.

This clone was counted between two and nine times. Here the CDR3 reads CASSETGVSGYTF. CDR3 sequence (DNA): TGTGCCAGCAGTGAAACCGGGGTGAGTGGCTACACCTTC. This chain uses TRBV2 with TRBJ1-2; no reliable D call. The V end was cut by 2 bases, the J end by 7 bases, with 11 bases between. The germline gives CDR1 SNHLY, CDR2 FYNNEI. The CDR3 is made up of 13 amino acids.